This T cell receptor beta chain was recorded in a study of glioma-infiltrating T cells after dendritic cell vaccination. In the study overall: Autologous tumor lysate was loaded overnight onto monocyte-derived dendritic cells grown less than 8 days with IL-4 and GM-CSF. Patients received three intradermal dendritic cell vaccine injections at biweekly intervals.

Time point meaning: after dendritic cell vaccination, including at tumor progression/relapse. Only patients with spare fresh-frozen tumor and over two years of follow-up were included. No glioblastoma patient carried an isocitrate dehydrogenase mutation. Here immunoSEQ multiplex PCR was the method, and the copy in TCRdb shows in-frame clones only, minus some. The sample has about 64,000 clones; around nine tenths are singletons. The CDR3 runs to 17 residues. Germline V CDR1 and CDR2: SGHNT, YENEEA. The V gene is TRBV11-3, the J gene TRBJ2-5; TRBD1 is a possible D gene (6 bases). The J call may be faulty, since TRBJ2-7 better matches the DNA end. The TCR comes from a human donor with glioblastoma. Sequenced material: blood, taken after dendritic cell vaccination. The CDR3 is CASSLSLREGGSYEQYF. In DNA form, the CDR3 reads TGTGCCAGCAGCTTAAGTCTGCGAGAAGGGGGTTCCTACGAGCAGTACTTC.